Listed below are T cell receptor beta chains from one sample, sequenced in a study of shared clonotypes between healthy human individuals. Here immunoSEQ multiplex PCR was the method, and the copy in TCRdb shows in-frame clones only, minus some. Among about 2 million clones, roughly 96% were seen once, and the ten largest hold 0.1% to 0.15%. The sequenced sample consisted of naive CD4+ T cells sorted from blood. The source of these receptors is a young man in good health. Both conserved end residues are part of each CDR3. A D gene is named only where the DNA matches it firmly. Clone size, where shown, is once, few, many, or a class for clones that have expanded.

DNA: TGTGCCAGCAGCGTCGGGACAGGGAATTCACCCCTCCACTTT; CDR3: CASSVGTGNSPLHF; V: TRBV11-3; size: .; D: TRBD1; J: TRBJ1-6
DNA: TGTGCCAGCAGCGTCGCGGGACTAGGAAGCTACGAGCAGTACTTC; CDR3: CASSVAGLGSYEQYF; V: TRBV2; size: .; D: TRBD2; J: TRBJ2-7
DNA: TGTGCCAGCAGACCCCATACAGGGGAGCAAACTGAAGCTTTCTTT; CDR3: CASRPHTGEQTEAFF; V: TRBV6-5; size: .; D: TRBD1; J: TRBJ1-1
DNA: TGCGCCAGCAGCTCCACAGGGTATGGGCACACCATATATTTT; CDR3: CASSSTGYGHTIYF; V: TRBV5-1; size: .; D: .; J: TRBJ1-3
DNA: TGTGCCAGCAGCCACCAGCGGGTCCGGCCTAGCACAGATACGCAGTATTTT; CDR3: CASSHQRVRPSTDTQYF; V: TRBV7-2; size: .; D: .; J: TRBJ2-3
DNA: TGCGCCAGCAGCGCGACAGTGAGCTACGAGCAGTACTTC; CDR3: CASSATVSYEQYF; V: TRBV5-1; size: .; D: .; J: TRBJ2-7
DNA: TGTGCCAGCAGCTTAGAACTAGCGGGTGGTACAGATACGCAGTATTTT; CDR3: CASSLELAGGTDTQYF; V: TRBV11-2; size: .; D: TRBD2; J: TRBJ2-3
DNA: TGTGCCAGCAGCCGAGGACAGGGGCAAGAGACCCAGTACTTC; CDR3: CASSRGQGQETQYF; V: TRBV6-5; size: .; D: TRBD1; J: TRBJ2-5
DNA: TGCGCCAGCAGCCAACTAGTGCGGGAGACCCAGTACTTC; CDR3: CASSQLVRETQYF; V: TRBV4-1; size: .; D: .; J: TRBJ2-5
DNA: TGCGCCAGCAGCCACTTGACAGGGGTGGCTCTCGGGGCCAACGTCCTGACTTTC; CDR3: CASSHLTGVALGANVLTF; V: TRBV4-1; size: .; D: TRBD1; J: TRBJ2-6
DNA: TGTGCCAGCTCACGGCCTGGGGGTTCTAATGAAAAACTGTTTTTT; CDR3: CASSRPGGSNEKLFF; V: TRBV18; size: .; D: .; J: TRBJ1-4
DNA: TGTGCCAGTAGTACGAGAGAGCCGGGACAGAGAAATTCACCCCTCCACTTT; CDR3: CASSTREPGQRNSPLHF; V: TRBV19; size: .; D: TRBD1; J: TRBJ1-6
DNA: TGTGCCAGCACCATTGCAGGGGCGCCAACTAATGAAAAACTGTTTTTT; CDR3: CASTIAGAPTNEKLFF; V: TRBV7-9; size: .; D: .; J: TRBJ1-4
DNA: TGTGCCAGCTCACAGGGACAGGGCTCGCTTCAGCCCCAGCATTTT; CDR3: CASSQGQGSLQPQHF; V: TRBV18; size: many; D: TRBD1; J: TRBJ1-5
DNA: TGTGCCAGCAGTAAGACAGGATCTACCTACGAGCAGTACTTC; CDR3: CASSKTGSTYEQYF; V: TRBV6-5; size: .; D: .; J: TRBJ2-7
DNA: TGTGCCAGCAGTGAACTAACTGAAGCTTTCTTT; CDR3: CASSELTEAFF; V: TRBV2; size: few; D: .; J: TRBJ1-1
DNA: TGTGCCAGCAGTTCAAAGACTAGCGGGGGCACAGATACGCAGTATTTT; CDR3: CASSSKTSGGTDTQYF; V: TRBV28; size: .; D: TRBD2; J: TRBJ2-3
DNA: TGTGCCAGCAGAACGGACAGTTCCTACGAGCAGTACTTC; CDR3: CASRTDSSYEQYF; V: TRBV2; size: .; D: .; J: TRBJ2-7
DNA: TGTGCCAGCAGTTGGGCAGGGTCGCGAACTGAAGCTTTCTTT; CDR3: CASSWAGSRTEAFF; V: TRBV28; size: once; D: .; J: TRBJ1-1
DNA: TGTGCCTGGAGCCCCGGCAACCTAAACACAGATACGCAGTATTTT; CDR3: CAWSPGNLNTDTQYF; V: TRBV30; size: .; D: .; J: TRBJ2-3
DNA: TGTGCCAGCAGTTCGGGACAAGGGGGGGCTGGCTACACCTTC; CDR3: CASSSGQGGAGYTF; V: TRBV28; size: once; D: .; J: TRBJ1-2
DNA: TGTGCCAGCAGCTTAGACGGGACAGTTTTTGAGCAGTTCTTC; CDR3: CASSLDGTVFEQFF; V: TRBV7-9; size: .; D: TRBD1; J: TRBJ2-1
DNA: TGTGCCAGTATTGACAGATCCTATGGCTACACCTTC; CDR3: CASIDRSYGYTF; V: TRBV19; size: .; D: .; J: TRBJ1-2